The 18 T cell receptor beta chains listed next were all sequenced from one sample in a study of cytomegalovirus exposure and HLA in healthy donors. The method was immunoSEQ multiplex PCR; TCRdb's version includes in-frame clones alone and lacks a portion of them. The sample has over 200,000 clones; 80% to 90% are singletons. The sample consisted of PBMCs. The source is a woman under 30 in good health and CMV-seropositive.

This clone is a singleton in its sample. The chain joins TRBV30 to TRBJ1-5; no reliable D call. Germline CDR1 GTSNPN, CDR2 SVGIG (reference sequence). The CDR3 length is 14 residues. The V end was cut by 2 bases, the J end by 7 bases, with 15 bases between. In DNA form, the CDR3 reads TGTGCCTGGAGTCCGGCGGTCCTGCGGCAGCCCCAGCATTTT. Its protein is CAWSPAVLRQPQHF.

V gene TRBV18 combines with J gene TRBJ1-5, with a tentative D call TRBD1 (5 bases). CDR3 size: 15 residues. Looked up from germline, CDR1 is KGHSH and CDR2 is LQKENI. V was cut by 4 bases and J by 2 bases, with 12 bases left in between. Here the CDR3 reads CASSRGDSGNQPQHF. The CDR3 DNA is TGTGCCAGCTCACGGGGGGACTCTGGCAATCAGCCCCAGCATTTT.

CDR3 region: CASSQVQGGTDSYGYTF. The CDR3 region has the DNA TGCGCCAGCAGCCAAGTCCAAGGAGGGACAGATTCCTATGGCTACACCTTC. V usage is TRBV4-1 and J usage is TRBJ1-2; 7 bases agree with TRBD1. Trimming cost V 1 base and J 4 bases; bases outside gene matches: 12. Germline CDR1 is MGHRA and CDR2 is YSYEKL. The length of the CDR3 is 17 residues.

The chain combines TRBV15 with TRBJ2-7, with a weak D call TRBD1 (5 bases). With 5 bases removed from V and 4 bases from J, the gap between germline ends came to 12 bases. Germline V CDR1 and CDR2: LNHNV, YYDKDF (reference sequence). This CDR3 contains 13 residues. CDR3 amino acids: CATSQGDGYEQYF. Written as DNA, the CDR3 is TGTGCCACCAGCCAGGGCGACGGGTACGAGCAGTACTTC.

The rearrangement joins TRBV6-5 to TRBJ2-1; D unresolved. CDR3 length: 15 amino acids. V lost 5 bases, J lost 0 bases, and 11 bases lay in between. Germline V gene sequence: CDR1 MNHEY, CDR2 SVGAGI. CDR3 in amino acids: CASSARLLSYNEQFF. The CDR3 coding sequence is TGTGCCAGCAGTGCGAGACTCCTCTCCTACAATGAGCAGTTCTTC.

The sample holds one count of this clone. This CDR3 is CASAAGTGPHEQYF. CDR3 bases: TGTGCCAGCGCCGCCGGGACAGGGCCCCACGAGCAGTACTTC. The chain uses TRBV27 and TRBJ2-7; 9 positions agree with TRBD1. The CDR3 runs to 14 residues. CDR1 and CDR2 from the germline V gene are MNHEY and SMNVEV (reference sequence). The ends lost 8 bases at V and 5 bases at J; junction bases unmatched: 10.

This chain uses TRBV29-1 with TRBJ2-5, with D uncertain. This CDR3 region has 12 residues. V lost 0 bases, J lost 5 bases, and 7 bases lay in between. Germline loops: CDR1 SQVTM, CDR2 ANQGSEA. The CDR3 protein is CSVEDAGETQYF. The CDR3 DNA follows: TGCAGCGTTGAAGACGCCGGGGAGACCCAGTACTTC.

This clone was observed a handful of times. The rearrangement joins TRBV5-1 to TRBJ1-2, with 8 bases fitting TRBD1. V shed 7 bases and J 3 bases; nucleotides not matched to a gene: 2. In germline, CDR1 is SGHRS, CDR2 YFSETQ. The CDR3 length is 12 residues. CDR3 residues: CASAGGDYGYTF. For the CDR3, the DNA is TGCGCCAGCGCAGGGGGCGACTATGGCTACACCTTC.

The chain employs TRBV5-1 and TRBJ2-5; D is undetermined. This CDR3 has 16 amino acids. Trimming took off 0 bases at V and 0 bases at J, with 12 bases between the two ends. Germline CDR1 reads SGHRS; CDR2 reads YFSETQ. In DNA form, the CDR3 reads TGCGCCAGCAGCTTGGCGCAGGTTATGTACCAAGAGACCCAGTACTTC. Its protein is CASSLAQVMYQETQYF.

CDR3 sequence reads: CASSSRQGTNEKLFF. CDR3 nucleotides: TGTGCCAGCAGCTCACGCCAGGGCACTAATGAAAAACTGTTTTTT. The chain employs TRBV7-9 and TRBJ1-4, with D tentatively TRBD1 (5 bases). The germline CDR1 and CDR2 sequences are SEHNR and FQNEAQ (reference sequence). The V end was cut by 4 bases, the J end by 2 bases, with 11 bases between. CDR3 length: 15 residues.

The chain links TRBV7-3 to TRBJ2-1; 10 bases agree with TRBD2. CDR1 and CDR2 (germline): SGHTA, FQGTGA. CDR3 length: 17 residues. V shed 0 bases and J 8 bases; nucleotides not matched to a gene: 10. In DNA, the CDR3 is TGTGCCAGCAGCTTAACTGCCGCTAGCGGGAGAATACATGAGCAGTTCTTC. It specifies CASSLTAASGRIHEQFF.

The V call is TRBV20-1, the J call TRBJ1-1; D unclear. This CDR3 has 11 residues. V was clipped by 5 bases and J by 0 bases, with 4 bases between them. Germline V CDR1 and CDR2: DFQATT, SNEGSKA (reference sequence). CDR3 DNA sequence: TGCAGTGCTGAGCTGAACACTGAAGCTTTCTTT. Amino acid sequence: CSAELNTEAFF.

Here the CDR3 reads CASSLPGQGAYYNEQFF. The DNA for the CDR3 is TGTGCCAGCAGCTTGCCCGGACAGGGCGCTTACTACAATGAGCAGTTCTTC. The chain links TRBV5-6 to TRBJ2-1; 8 positions match TRBD1. In germline, CDR1 is SGHDT, CDR2 YYEEEE. CDR3 length: 17 amino acids. The V and J ends lost 1 base and 3 bases, in that order; junction bases with no gene match: 9.

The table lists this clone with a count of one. The DNA of the CDR3 is TGTGCCAGCAGTTTATACAGGGTCGGTTCAGGCTACACCTTC. Translating it yields CASSLYRVGSGYTF. The V and J genes are TRBV27 and TRBJ1-2, with a possible D match to TRBD1 (6 bases). The CDR3 has 14 amino acids. V was pared by 1 base and J by 8 bases, with 14 bases between. Germline V lookup: CDR1 MNHEY, CDR2 SMNVEV (reference sequence).

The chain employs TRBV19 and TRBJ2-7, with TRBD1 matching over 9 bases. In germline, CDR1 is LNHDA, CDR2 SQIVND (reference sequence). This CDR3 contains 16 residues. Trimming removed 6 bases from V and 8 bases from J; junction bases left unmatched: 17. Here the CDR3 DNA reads TGTGCCAGTAGGCCGAAGCACACCGGGACAGGGCCTCAGCAGTACTTC. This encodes CASRPKHTGTGPQQYF. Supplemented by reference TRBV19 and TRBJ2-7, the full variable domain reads DGGITQSPKYLFRKEGQNVTLSCEQNLNHDAMYWYRQDPGQGLRLIYYSQIVNDFQKGDIAEGYSVSREKKESFPLTVTSAQKNPTAFYLCASRPKHTGTGPQQYFGPGTRLTVT.

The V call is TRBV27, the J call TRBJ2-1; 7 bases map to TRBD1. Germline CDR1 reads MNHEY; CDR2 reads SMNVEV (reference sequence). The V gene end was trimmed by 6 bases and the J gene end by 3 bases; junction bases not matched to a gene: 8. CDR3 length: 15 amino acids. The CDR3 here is CASRSGGAHYNEQFF. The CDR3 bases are TGTGCCAGCAGGTCAGGGGGAGCCCACTACAATGAGCAGTTCTTC.

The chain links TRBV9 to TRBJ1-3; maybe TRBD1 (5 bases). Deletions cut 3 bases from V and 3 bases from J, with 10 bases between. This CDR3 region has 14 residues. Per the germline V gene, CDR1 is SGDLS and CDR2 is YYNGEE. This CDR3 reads CASSDRGGGNTIYF. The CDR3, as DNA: TGTGCCAGCAGCGACCGGGGGGGTGGAAACACCATATATTTT.

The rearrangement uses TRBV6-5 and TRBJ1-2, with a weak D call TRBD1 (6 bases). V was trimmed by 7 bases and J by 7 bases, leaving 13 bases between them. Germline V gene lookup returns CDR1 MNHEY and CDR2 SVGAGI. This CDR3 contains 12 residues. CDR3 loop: CASTPRGGGYTF. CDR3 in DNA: TGTGCCAGCACCCCCCGAGGGGGTGGCTACACCTTC.